In this sample, the clone carrying this T cell receptor beta chain turned up a few times. This sample stems from a study of blood T cells in healthy people across ages. The CDR3 is 14 amino acids. CDR1 is SGHTA, CDR2 FQGNSA, per germline. A second 7 to 11 cycle PCR used barcoded and J-beta primers. TCRdb re-called the 5' RACE reads with MiXCR, one entry per CDR3 protein. The sample contains around 1,800,000 distinct CDR3 sequences, about two fifths of which appear only once. Source material: blood. V usage is TRBV7-2 and J usage is TRBJ2-5; no reliable D call. The J call may be faulty, since TRBJ2-1 better matches the DNA end. This receptor was obtained from a human donor in good health. In DNA form, the CDR3 reads TGTGCCAGCAGCCCTCAGACGGACCAAGAGGCCCAGTTCTTC. This encodes CASSPQTDQEAQFF.